Shown below are 18 T cell receptor beta chains from a single sample sequenced in a study of shared clonotypes between healthy human individuals. Profiling relied on immunoSEQ multiplex PCR, and the TCRdb table lists in-frame clones only, not all of them. The repertoire includes around 700,000 clones, around 73% of them detected once, and 1.5% to 2% sits in the top ten. The sequencing sample was made of memory CD4+ T cells sorted from blood. The subset: CD45RA-negative fraction. The origin of the receptors is a woman aged 25 to 39 in good health.

V gene TRBV5-1 combines with J gene TRBJ2-3, with no clear D. Deletions cut 1 base from V and 1 base from J, with 13 bases between. This CDR3 has 16 amino acids. Germline assignment: CDR1 SGHRS and CDR2 YFSETQ. The CDR3: CASSLQLDLGTDTQYF. In nucleotides, the CDR3 is TGCGCCAGCAGCTTGCAGCTAGATTTGGGCACAGATACGCAGTATTTT.

A few counts support this clone. The rearrangement joins TRBV5-4 to TRBJ2-5; 9 bases fit TRBD2. The CDR3 sequence is 15 residues long. The germline V gene encodes CDR1 SGHNT and CDR2 YYREEE (reference sequence). V gave up 1 base and J gave up 5 bases; unmatched junction bases: 6. The CDR3: CASSLRAGGPETQYF. The CDR3 DNA sequence: TGTGCCAGCAGCTTGAGGGCGGGAGGGCCGGAGACCCAGTACTTC.

V and J are TRBV28 and TRBJ2-3; tentative D call: TRBD2 (6 bases). The V gene's germline CDR1 is MDHEN and CDR2 SYDVKM. The V end was cut by 5 bases, the J end by 1 base, with 10 bases between. This CDR3 comprises 14 residues. The CDR3, as DNA: TGTGCCAGCAGTGGAGGGACTGGCACAGATACGCAGTATTTT. Residues: CASSGGTGTDTQYF. The full variable domain, in which reference TRBV28 and TRBJ2-3 provide the parts outside the CDR3, is DVKVTQSSRYLVKRTGEKVFLECVQDMDHENMFWYRQDPGLGLRLIYFSYDVKMKEKGDIPEGYSVSREKKERFSLILESASTNQTSMYLCASSGGTGTDTQYFGPGTRLTVL.

The rearrangement joins TRBV5-1 to TRBJ2-2; 13 positions match TRBD2. Trimming removed 4 bases from V and 0 bases from J; junction bases left unmatched: 3. The CDR3 extends over 17 amino acids. Germline assignment: CDR1 SGHRS and CDR2 YFSETQ. The CDR3 spells CASSPGLAGPNTGELFF. In DNA, the CDR3 is TGCGCCAGCAGCCCGGGACTAGCGGGACCGAACACCGGGGAGCTGTTTTTT.

A single count supports this clone. The J gene is TRBJ2-7, the V gene TRBV27; D may be TRBD1 or TRBD2 (5 bases each). Germline V gives CDR1 MNHEY, CDR2 SMNVEV (reference sequence). The CDR3 length is 16 residues. Trimming removed 6 bases at V and 2 bases at J, with 20 bases between. CDR3 nucleotides: TGTGCCAGCAGCTTTAGGCTTCGGGACCTTACCTACGAGCAGTACTTC. This encodes CASSFRLRDLTYEQYF.

V gene TRBV7-9 combines with J gene TRBJ2-5; maybe TRBD2 (6 bases). Germline CDR1 and CDR2: SEHNR and FQNEAQ (reference sequence). The CDR3 contains 13 residues. V was pared by 4 bases and J by 7 bases, with 13 bases between. CDR3: CASSSRLDGTQYF. Here the CDR3 DNA reads TGTGCCAGCAGCTCTAGACTAGATGGGACCCAGTACTTC.

The DNA of the CDR3 is TGTGCCAGCAGGACACTAGCGGGAGGAGAGACCCAGTACTTC. Protein sequence: CASRTLAGGETQYF. This chain connects TRBV6-1 to TRBJ2-5; 12 positions agree with TRBD2. The CDR3 is 14 residues long. The junction had 3 bases not matched to a gene; V was cut back by 6 bases and J by 4 bases. Germline V gives CDR1 MNHNS, CDR2 SASEGT.

This chain connects TRBV2 to TRBJ1-6; D not certain. V gave up 2 bases and J gave up 6 bases, with 11 bases separating them. Germline V lookup: CDR1 SNHLY, CDR2 FYNNEI. This CDR3 contains 15 residues. This chain's CDR3 is CASSEIRQSNSPLHF. DNA for the CDR3: TGTGCCAGCAGTGAAATCCGTCAGAGTAATTCACCCCTCCACTTT.

This clone appeared a single time. This chain links TRBV29-1 with TRBJ2-7; D unclear. CDR1 and CDR2 (germline): SQVTM, ANQGSEA. This CDR3 is built from 12 residues. The CDR3 DNA reads TGCATCTTTTCGGAACCCGCCTACGAGCAGTACTTC. It encodes CIFSEPAYEQYF.

The V and J genes are TRBV14 and TRBJ2-3; D not certain. CDR1 is SGHDN, CDR2 FVKESK, per germline. CDR3 length: 16 amino acids. Trimming stripped 0 bases from V and 2 bases from J, with 12 bases between. The CDR3 nucleotides read TGTGCCAGCAGCCAAGATTCTTCCAGTTTCACAGATACGCAGTATTTT. This sequence encodes CASSQDSSSFTDTQYF.

The chain joins TRBV29-1 to TRBJ2-1; D perhaps matches TRBD2 (5 bases). V lost 6 bases to trimming and J lost 9 bases, with 18 bases between them. Germline lookup yields CDR1 SQVTM and CDR2 ANQGSEA. The CDR3 sequence is 13 residues long. CDR3 in amino acids: CSVGRMEPSEQFF. The CDR3 nucleotides read TGCAGCGTGGGGAGAATGGAGCCCAGTGAGCAGTTCTTC.

This chain connects TRBV5-1 to TRBJ2-3; no clear D gene. V was clipped by 0 bases and J by 1 base, with 9 bases between them. CDR3 length: 15 residues. Germline CDR1 reads SGHRS; CDR2 reads YFSETQ. CDR3 region: CASSLAGMGTDTQYF. CDR3 sequence (DNA): TGCGCCAGCAGCTTGGCGGGCATGGGCACAGATACGCAGTATTTT. The whole variable domain, remainder taken from reference TRBV5-1 and TRBJ2-3, is KAGVTQTPRYLIKTRGQQVTLSCSPISGHRSVSWYQQTPGQGLQFLFEYFSETQRNKGNFPGRFSGRQFSNSRSEMNVSTLELGDSALYLCASSLAGMGTDTQYFGPGTRLTVL.

This chain joins TRBV5-6 and TRBJ2-5; D unclear. This CDR3 has 14 amino acids. Germline loops: CDR1 SGHDT, CDR2 YYEEEE. Trimming removed 1 base from V and 5 bases from J, with 12 bases in between. The CDR3 nucleotides read TGTGCCAGCAGCTTGTTCCCAGGAGTGGAGACCCAGTACTTC. Translation gives CASSLFPGVETQYF.

The chain links TRBV15 to TRBJ1-5, with TRBD1 matching over 7 bases. The CDR3 is made up of 15 amino acids. Germline-derived CDR1 and CDR2 are LNHNV and YYDKDF (reference sequence). The J segment lost 7 bases and the V segment lost 3 bases, leaving 9 bases of the junction unmatched. In nucleotides, the CDR3 is TGTGCCACCAGCAGCCCGGGACAGTTCGCCCAGCCCCAGCATTTT. Its translation: CATSSPGQFAQPQHF.

The chain recombines TRBV29-1 with TRBJ2-7; D is ambiguous. Between the trimmed V and J ends, which lost 4 bases and 0 bases, there was a span of 7 bases. Germline CDR1 and CDR2: SQVTM and ANQGSEA. The CDR3 totals 12 residues. In DNA form, the CDR3 reads TGCAGCGTTGGAATTCCCTCCTACGAGCAGTACTTC. It codes for CSVGIPSYEQYF.

CDR3 nucleotides: TGTGCCAGCAGCCAAGCTAGCGGGGTTCTCTACGAGCAGTACTTC. It is translated as CASSQASGVLYEQYF. The chain joins TRBV4-2 to TRBJ2-7; TRBD2 aligns across 9 bases. The CDR3 has 15 amino acids. Unmatched junction bases numbered 4, after V lost 1 base and J lost 3 bases. Germline lookup yields CDR1 LGHNA and CDR2 YNFKEQ.

The chain links TRBV7-9 to TRBJ2-1; TRBD1 might be the D (5 bases). V shed 4 bases and J shed 12 bases, with 25 bases lying between them. The CDR3 runs to 16 residues. In germline, CDR1 is SEHNR, CDR2 FQNEAQ (reference sequence). The CDR3, as DNA: TGTGCCAGCAGCTCAAGCCCACCCACAGGTGCTGGAAGGCAGTTCTTC. It yields the protein CASSSSPPTGAGRQFF.

The chain employs TRBV6-5 and TRBJ2-3; tentatively, D is TRBD2 (6 bases). This CDR3 spans 12 amino acids. Trimming took off 0 bases at V and 14 bases at J, with 12 bases between the two ends. The germline V gene has CDR1 MNHEY and CDR2 SVGAGI. The CDR3 reads CASSYSNGGLYF. CDR3 nucleotide sequence: TGTGCCAGCAGTTACTCGAACGGGGGACTGTATTTT.